This T cell receptor (beta chain) was profiled in a study of T cell responses to AZD1222 COVID-19 vaccine. General study points: Donors were chiefly white British, with a greater number of females, and clonal diversity was perhaps underestimated. Nearly half of spike-specific TCRs reportedly go after variant regions that carry no mutations.

Germline V gene data show CDR1 as ENHRY and CDR2 as SYGVKD. V shed 7 bases, J shed 0 bases, and the junction held 11 bases outside the gene matches. The CDR3 runs 19 residues. Concerning this clone itself: Its antigen is unknown.

The repertoire was sequenced with immunoSEQ multiplex PCR; TCRdb's copy has only in-frame clones and lacks some. The sample records nearly 110,000 clones, 90% being singletons. The sample here was peripheral blood, taken on day 0 of AZD1222 vaccination. This receptor was obtained from an adult in good health. This chain connects TRBV10-3 to TRBJ2-3, with 15 bases identical to TRBD2. The CDR3 here is CAITAGTSGRMSSTDTQYF. In nucleotides, the CDR3 is TGTGCCATCACCGCCGGGACTAGCGGGAGGATGTCAAGCACAGATACGCAGTATTTT.